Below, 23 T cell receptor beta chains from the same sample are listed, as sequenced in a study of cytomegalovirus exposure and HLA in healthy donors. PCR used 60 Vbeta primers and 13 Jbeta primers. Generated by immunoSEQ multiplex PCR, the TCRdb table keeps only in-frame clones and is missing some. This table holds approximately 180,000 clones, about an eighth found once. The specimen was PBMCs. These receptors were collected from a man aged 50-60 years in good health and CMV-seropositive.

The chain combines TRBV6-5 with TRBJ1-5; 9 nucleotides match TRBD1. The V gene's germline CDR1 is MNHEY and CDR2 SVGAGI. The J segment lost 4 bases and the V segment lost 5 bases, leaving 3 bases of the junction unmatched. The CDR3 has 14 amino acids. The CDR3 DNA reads TGTGCCAGCAGTAAAGACAGGGGGAATCAGCCCCAGCATTTT. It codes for CASSKDRGNQPQHF.

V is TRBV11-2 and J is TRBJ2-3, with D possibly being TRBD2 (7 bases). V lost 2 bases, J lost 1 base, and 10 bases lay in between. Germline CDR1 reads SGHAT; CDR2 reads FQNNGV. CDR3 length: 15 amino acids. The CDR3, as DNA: TGTGCCAGCAGCTTAATAGGGGGGGGCACAGATACGCAGTATTTT. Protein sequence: CASSLIGGGTDTQYF. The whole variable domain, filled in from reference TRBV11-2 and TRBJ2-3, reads EAGVAQSPRYKIIEKRQSVAFWCNPISGHATLYWYQQILGQGPKLLIQFQNNGVVDDSQLPKDRFSAERLKGVDSTLKIQPAKLEDSAVYLCASSLIGGGTDTQYFGPGTRLTVL.

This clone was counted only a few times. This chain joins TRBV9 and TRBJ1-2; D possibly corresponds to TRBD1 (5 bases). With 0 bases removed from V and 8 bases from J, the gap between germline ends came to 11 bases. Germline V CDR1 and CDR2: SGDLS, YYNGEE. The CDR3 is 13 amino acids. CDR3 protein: CASSVEGVGGYTF. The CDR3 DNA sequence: TGTGCCAGCAGCGTAGAAGGGGTTGGCGGCTACACCTTC.

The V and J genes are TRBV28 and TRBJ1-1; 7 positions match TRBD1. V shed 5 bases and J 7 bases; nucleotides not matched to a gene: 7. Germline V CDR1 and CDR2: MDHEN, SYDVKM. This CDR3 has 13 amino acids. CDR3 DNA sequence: TGTGCCAGCAGTCCGCCGGACAGGTTTGAAGCTTTCTTT. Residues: CASSPPDRFEAFF. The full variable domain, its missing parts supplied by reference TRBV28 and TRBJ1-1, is DVKVTQSSRYLVKRTGEKVFLECVQDMDHENMFWYRQDPGLGLRLIYFSYDVKMKEKGDIPEGYSVSREKKERFSLILESASTNQTSMYLCASSPPDRFEAFFGQGTRLTVV.

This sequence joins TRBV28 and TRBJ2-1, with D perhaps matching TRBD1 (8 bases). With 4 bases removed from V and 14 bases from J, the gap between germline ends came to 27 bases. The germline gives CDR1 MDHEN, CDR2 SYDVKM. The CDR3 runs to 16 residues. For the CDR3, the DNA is TGTGCCAGCAGTTATGGAGGCGACAGGGGTAGGACTAGGGAGTTCTTC. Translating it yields CASSYGGDRGRTREFF.

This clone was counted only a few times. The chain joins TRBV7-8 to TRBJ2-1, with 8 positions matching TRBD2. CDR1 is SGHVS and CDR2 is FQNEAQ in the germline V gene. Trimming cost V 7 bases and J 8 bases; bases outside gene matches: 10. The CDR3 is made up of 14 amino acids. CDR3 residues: CASTSGGWKDEQFF. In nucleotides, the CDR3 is TGTGCCAGCACCTCGGGGGGGTGGAAGGATGAGCAGTTCTTC.

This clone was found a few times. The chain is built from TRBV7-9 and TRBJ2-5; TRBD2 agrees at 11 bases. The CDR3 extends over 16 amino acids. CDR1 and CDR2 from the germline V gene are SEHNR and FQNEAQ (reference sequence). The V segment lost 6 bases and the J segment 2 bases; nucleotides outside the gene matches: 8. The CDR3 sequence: CASRLLAGALQETQYF. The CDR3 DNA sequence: TGTGCCAGCAGGCTACTAGCGGGGGCACTACAAGAGACCCAGTACTTC.

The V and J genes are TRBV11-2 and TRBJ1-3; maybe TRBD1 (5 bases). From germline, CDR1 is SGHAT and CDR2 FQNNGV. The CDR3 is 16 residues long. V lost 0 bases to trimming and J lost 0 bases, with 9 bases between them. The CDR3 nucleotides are TGTGCCAGCAGCTTAGACAGGGCCTACTCTGGAAACACCATATATTTT. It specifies CASSLDRAYSGNTIYF. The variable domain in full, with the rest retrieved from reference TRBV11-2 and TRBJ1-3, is EAGVAQSPRYKIIEKRQSVAFWCNPISGHATLYWYQQILGQGPKLLIQFQNNGVVDDSQLPKDRFSAERLKGVDSTLKIQPAKLEDSAVYLCASSLDRAYSGNTIYFGEGSWLTVV.

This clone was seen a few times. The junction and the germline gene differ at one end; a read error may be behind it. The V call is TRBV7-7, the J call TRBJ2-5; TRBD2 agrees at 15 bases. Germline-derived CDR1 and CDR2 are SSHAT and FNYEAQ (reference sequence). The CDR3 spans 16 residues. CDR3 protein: CASSRGLAGGQETQYF. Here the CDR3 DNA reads TGTGCTAGCAGCCGGGGACTAGCGGGGGGACAAGAGACCCAGTACTTC. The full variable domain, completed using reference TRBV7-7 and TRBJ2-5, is GAGVSQSPRYKVTKRGQDVTLRCDPISSHATLYWYQQALGQGPEFLTYFNYEAQPDKSGLPSDRFSAERPEGSISTLTIQRTEQRDSAMYRCASSRGLAGGQETQYFGPGTRLLVL.

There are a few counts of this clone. For the CDR3, the DNA is TGTGCCACCAGCAGACCGGAGGGGCGCTGGCCCCAGCATTTT. Its protein is CATSRPEGRWPQHF. V gene TRBV15 combines with J gene TRBJ1-5, with D possibly matching TRBD1 (5 bases). Germline V gives CDR1 LNHNV, CDR2 YYDKDF (reference sequence). The CDR3 loop spans 14 amino acids. Trimming removed 2 bases from V and 9 bases from J, with 14 bases in between.

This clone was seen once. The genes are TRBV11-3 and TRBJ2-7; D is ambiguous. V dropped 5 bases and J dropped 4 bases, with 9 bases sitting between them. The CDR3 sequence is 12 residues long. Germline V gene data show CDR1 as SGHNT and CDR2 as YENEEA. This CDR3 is CASSRTDYEQYF. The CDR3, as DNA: TGTGCCAGCAGCAGAACAGATTACGAGCAGTACTTC.

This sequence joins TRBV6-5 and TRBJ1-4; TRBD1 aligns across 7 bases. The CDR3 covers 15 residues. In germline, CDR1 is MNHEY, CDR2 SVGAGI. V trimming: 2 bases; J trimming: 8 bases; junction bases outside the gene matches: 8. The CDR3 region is CASSYSGRGREKLFF. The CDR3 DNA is TGTGCCAGCAGTTACAGTGGCAGGGGGAGGGAAAAACTGTTTTTT.

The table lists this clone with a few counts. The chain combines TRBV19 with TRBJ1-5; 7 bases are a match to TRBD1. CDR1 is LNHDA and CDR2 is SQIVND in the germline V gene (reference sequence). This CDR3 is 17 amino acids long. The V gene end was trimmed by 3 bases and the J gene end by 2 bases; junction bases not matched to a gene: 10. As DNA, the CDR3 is TGTGCCAGTAGTATCCCTCGCAGGGGGATAGGCAATCAGCCCCAGCATTTT. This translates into CASSIPRRGIGNQPQHF.

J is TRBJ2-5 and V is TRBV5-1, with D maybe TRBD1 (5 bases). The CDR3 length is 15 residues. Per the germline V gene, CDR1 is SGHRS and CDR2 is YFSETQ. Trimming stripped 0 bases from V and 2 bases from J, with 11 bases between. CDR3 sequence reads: CASSLARAGQETQYF. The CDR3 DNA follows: TGCGCCAGCAGCTTGGCCAGGGCAGGACAAGAGACCCAGTACTTC.

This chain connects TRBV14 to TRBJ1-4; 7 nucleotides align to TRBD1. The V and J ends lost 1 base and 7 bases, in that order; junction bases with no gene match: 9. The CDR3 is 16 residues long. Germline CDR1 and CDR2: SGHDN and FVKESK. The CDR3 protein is CASSQVRQGVFEKLFF. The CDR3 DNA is TGTGCCAGCAGCCAAGTTAGGCAGGGGGTATTTGAAAAACTGTTTTTT.

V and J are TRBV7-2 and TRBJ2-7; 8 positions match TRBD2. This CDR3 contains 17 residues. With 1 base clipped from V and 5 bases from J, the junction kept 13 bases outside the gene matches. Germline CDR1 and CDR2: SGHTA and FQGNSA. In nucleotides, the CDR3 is TGTGCCAGCAGCTTAGTTGCGGGGGGTCCCCAGGGCCACGAGCAGTACGTC. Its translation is CASSLVAGGPQGHEQYV.

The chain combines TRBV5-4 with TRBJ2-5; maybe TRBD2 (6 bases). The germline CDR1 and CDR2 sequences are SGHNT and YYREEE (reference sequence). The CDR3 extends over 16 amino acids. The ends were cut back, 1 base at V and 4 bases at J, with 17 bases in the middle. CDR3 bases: TGTGCCAGCAGCTTGTTAAGTCTCCGGGGGTTAGAGACCCAGTACTTC. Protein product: CASSLLSLRGLETQYF.

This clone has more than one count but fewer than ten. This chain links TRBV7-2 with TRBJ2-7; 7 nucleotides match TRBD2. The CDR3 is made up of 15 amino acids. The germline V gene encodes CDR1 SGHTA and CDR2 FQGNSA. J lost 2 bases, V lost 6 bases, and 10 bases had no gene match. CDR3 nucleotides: TGTGCCAGCAGGCAGGGAGGCGGGGGAACCTACGAGCAGTACTTC. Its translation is CASRQGGGGTYEQYF.

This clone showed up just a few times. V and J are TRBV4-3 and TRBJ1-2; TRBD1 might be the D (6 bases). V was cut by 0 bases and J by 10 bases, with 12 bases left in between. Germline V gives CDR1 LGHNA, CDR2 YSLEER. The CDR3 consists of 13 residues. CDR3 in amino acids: CASSQDGRGSYTF. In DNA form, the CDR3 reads TGCGCCAGCAGCCAAGATGGCAGGGGTTCCTACACCTTC.

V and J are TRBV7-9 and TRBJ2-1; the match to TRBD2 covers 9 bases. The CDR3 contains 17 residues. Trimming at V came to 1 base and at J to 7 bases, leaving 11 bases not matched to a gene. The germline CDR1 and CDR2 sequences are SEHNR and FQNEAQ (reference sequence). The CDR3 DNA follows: TGTGCCAGCAGCTTAGATCAGGCTAGCGGGGCGCTAAATGAGCAGTTCTTC. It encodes CASSLDQASGALNEQFF.

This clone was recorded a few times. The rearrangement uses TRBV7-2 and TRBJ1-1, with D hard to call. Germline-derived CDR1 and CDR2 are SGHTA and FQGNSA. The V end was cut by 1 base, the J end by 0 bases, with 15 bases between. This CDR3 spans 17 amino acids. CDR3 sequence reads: CASSLGFRRVLNTEAFF. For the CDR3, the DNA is TGTGCCAGCAGCTTAGGGTTTCGCCGGGTCTTGAACACTGAAGCTTTCTTT. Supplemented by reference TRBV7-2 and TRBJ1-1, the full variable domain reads GAGVSQSPSNKVTEKGKDVELRCDPISGHTALYWYRQSLGQGLEFLIYFQGNSAPDKSGLPSDRFSAERTGGSVSTLTIQRTQQEDSAVYLCASSLGFRRVLNTEAFFGQGTRLTVV.

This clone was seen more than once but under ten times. The CDR3 protein is CASSLDSDLRGYTF. The CDR3 coding sequence is TGCGCCAGCAGCTTGGATTCCGATCTGAGGGGCTACACCTTC. This chain links TRBV5-1 with TRBJ1-2; D is ambiguous. V was shortened by 0 bases and J by 8 bases, with 14 bases between the two germline ends. Germline V lookup: CDR1 SGHRS, CDR2 YFSETQ. The CDR3 spans 14 residues.

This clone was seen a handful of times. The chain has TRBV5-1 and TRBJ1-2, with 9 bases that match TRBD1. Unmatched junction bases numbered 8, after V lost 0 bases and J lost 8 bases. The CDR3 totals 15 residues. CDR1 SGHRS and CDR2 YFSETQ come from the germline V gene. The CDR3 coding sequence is TGCGCCAGCAGCTTGGGACAGGGGGTCCTCTCCGGCTACACCTTC. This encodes CASSLGQGVLSGYTF.